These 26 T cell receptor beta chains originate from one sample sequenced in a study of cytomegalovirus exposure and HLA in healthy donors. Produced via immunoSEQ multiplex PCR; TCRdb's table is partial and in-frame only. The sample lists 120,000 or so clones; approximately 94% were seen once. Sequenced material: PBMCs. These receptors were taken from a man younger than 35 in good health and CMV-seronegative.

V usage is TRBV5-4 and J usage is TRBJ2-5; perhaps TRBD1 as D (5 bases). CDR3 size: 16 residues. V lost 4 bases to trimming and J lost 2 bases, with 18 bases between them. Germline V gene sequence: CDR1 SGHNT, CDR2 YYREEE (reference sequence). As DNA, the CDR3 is TGTGCCAGCAGCCCCACCGGTGGGGCGGAACAAGAGACCCAGTACTTC. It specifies CASSPTGGAEQETQYF.

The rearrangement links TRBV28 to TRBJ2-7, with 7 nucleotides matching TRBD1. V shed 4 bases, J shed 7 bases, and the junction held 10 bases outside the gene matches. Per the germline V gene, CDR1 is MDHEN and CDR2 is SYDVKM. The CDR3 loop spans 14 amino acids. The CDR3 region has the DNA TGTGCCAGCAGTTCCCCGGACAGGTTTGAAGAGCAGTACTTC. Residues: CASSSPDRFEEQYF.

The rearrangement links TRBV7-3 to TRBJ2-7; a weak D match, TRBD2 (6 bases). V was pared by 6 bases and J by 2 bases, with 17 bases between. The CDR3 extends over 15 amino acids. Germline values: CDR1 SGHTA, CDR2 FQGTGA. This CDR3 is CASRPDGGAAYEQYF. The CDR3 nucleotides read TGTGCCAGCAGACCCGATGGCGGGGCGGCCTACGAGCAGTACTTC.

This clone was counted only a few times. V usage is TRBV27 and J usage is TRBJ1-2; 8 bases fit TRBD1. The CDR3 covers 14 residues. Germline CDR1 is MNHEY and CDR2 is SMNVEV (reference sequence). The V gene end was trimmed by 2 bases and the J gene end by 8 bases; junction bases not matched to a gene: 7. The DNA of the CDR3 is TGTGCCAGCAGTTTAACTAGGACAGGGAAGGGCTACACCTTC. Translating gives CASSLTRTGKGYTF.

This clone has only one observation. As DNA, the CDR3 is TGTGCCAGCAACCCAGACAAATTTGGCAATCAGCCCCAGCATTTT. Translating gives CASNPDKFGNQPQHF. The rearrangement uses TRBV2 and TRBJ1-5; D is ambiguous. Trimming stripped 7 bases from V and 2 bases from J, with 15 bases between. Germline loops: CDR1 SNHLY, CDR2 FYNNEI. The CDR3 is 15 residues long.

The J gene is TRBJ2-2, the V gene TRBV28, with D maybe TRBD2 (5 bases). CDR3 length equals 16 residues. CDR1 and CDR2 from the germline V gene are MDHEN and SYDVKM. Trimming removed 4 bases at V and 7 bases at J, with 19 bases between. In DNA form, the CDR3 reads TGTGCCAGCAGTTCACTCCCAGTCGGCGAGGGCGGGGAGCTGTTTTTT. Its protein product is CASSSLPVGEGGELFF.

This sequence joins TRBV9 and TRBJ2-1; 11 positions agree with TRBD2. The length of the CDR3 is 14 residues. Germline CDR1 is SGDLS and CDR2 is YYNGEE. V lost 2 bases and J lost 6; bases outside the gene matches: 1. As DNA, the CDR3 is TGTGCCAGCAGCGTTAGCGGGAGGGCCAATGAGCAGTTCTTC. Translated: CASSVSGRANEQFF.

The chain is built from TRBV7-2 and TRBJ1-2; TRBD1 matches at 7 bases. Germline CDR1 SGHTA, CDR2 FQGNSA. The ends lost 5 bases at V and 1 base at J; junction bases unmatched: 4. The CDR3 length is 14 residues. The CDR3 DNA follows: TGTGCCAGCAGCGCGGGACAGCTTAACTATGGCTACACCTTC. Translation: CASSAGQLNYGYTF.

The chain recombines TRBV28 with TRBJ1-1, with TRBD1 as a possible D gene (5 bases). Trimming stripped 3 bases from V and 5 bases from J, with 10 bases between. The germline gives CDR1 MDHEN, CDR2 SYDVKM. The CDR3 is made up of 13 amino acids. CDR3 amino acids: CASSLGGGTEAFF. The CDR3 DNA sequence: TGTGCCAGCAGTTTGGGCGGGGGTACTGAAGCTTTCTTT.

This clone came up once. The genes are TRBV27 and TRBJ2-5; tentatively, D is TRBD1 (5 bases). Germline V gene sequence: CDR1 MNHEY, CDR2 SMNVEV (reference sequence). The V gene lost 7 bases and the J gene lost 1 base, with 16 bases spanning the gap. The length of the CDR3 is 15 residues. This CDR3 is CASNPTAISQETQYF. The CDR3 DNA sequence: TGTGCCAGCAACCCGACAGCGATAAGCCAAGAGACCCAGTACTTC.

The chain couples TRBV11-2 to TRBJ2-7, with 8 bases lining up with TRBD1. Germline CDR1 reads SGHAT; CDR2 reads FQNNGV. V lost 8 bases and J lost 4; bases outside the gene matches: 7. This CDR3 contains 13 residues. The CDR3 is CASRQGPQYEQYF. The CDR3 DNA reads TGTGCCAGCCGACAGGGGCCGCAATACGAGCAGTACTTC.

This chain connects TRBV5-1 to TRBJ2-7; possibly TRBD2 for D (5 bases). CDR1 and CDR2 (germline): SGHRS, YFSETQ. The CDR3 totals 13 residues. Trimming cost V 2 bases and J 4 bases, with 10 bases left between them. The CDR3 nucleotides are TGCGCCAGCAGCTTCGGGATAGCGTACGAGCAGTACTTC. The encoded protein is CASSFGIAYEQYF. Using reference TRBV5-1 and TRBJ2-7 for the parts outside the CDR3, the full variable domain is KAGVTQTPRYLIKTRGQQVTLSCSPISGHRSVSWYQQTPGQGLQFLFEYFSETQRNKGNFPGRFSGRQFSNSRSEMNVSTLELGDSALYLCASSFGIAYEQYFGPGTRLTVT.

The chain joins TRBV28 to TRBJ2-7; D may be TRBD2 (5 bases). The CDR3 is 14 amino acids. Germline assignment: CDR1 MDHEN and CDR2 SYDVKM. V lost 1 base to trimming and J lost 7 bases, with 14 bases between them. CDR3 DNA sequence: TGTGCCAGCAGTTTATTGGGAGCCAAGCTAGAGCAGTACTTC. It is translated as CASSLLGAKLEQYF.

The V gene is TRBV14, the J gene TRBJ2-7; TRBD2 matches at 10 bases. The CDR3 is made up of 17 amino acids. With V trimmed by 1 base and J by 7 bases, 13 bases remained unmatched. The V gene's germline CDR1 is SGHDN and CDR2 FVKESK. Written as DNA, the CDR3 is TGTGCCAGCAGCCAAGGCATGACTAGCGGGCTAGGTGAGGAGCAGTACTTC. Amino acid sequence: CASSQGMTSGLGEEQYF. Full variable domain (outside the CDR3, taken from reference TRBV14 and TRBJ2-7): EAGVTQFPSHSVIEKGQTVTLRCDPISGHDNLYWYRRVMGKEIKFLLHFVKESKQDESGMPNNRFLAERTGGTYSTLKVQPAELEDSGVYFCASSQGMTSGLGEEQYFGPGTRLTVT.

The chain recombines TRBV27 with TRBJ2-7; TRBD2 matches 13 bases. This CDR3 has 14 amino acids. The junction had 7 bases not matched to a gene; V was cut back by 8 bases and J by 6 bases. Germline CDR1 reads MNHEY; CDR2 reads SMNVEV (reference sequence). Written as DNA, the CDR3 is TGTGCCAGCGGGTGGACTAGCGGGAGTTCCGAGCAGTACTTC. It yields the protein CASGWTSGSSEQYF.

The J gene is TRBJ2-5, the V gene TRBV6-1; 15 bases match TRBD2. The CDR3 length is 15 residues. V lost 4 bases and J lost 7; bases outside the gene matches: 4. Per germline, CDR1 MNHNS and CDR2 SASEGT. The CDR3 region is CASSGGTSGRSTQYF. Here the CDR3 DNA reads TGTGCCAGCAGTGGAGGGACTAGCGGGAGGTCGACCCAGTACTTC.

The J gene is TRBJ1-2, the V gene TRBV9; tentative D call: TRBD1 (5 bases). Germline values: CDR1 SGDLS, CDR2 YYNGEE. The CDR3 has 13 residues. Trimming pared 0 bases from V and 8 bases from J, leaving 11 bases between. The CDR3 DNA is TGTGCCAGCAGCGTAGCGCAGGAGGGGGGCTACACCTTC. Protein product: CASSVAQEGGYTF.

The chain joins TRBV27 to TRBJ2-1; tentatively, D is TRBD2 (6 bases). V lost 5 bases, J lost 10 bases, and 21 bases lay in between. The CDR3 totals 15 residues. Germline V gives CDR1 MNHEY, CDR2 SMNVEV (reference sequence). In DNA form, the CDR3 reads TGTGCCAGCAGTACCCCCCTAGCTGGGAGGTTAGAGCAGTTCTTC. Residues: CASSTPLAGRLEQFF.

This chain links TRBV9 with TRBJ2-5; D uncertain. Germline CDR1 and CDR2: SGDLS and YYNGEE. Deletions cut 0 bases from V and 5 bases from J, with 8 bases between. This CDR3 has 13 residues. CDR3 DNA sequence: TGTGCCAGCAGCGTAGACTCCAGGGAGACCCAGTACTTC. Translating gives CASSVDSRETQYF.

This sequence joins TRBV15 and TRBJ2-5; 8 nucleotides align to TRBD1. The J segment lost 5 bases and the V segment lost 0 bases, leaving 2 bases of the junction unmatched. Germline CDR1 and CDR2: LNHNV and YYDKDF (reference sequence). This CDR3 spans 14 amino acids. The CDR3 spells CATSREDRAETQYF. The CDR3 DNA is TGTGCCACCAGCAGAGAGGACAGGGCCGAGACCCAGTACTTC.

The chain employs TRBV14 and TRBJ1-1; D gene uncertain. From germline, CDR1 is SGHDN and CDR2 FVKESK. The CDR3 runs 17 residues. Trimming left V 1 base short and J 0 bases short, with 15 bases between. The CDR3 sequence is CASSQGSWPYMNTEAFF. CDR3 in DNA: TGTGCCAGCAGCCAAGGGTCCTGGCCTTACATGAACACTGAAGCTTTCTTT.

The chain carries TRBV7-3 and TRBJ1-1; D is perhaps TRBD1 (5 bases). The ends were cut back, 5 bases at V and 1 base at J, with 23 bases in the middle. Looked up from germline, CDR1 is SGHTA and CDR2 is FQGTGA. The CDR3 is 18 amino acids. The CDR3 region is CASSLIPTGQGGNTEAFF. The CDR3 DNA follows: TGTGCCAGCAGCCTAATCCCTACCGGGCAGGGAGGGAACACTGAAGCTTTCTTT.

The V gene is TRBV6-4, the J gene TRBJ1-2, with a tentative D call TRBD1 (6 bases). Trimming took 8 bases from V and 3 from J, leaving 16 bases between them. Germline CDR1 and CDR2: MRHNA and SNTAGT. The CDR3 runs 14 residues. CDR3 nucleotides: TGTGCCAGCCTCGGGGGGGGGCGCGACTATGGCTACACCTTC. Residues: CASLGGGRDYGYTF.

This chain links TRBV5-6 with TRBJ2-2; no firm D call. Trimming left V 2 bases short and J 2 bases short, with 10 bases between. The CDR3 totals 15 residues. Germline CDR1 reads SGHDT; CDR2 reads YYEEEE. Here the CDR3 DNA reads TGTGCCAGCAGCTTCATAGCAGAAAACACCGGGGAGCTGTTTTTT. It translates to CASSFIAENTGELFF.

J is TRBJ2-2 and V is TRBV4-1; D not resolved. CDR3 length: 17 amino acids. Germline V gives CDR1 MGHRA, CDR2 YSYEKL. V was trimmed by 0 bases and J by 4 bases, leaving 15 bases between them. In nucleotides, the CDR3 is TGCGCCAGCAGCCAAGATGTCTTCAGTGATACCACCGGGGAGCTGTTTTTT. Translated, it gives CASSQDVFSDTTGELFF.

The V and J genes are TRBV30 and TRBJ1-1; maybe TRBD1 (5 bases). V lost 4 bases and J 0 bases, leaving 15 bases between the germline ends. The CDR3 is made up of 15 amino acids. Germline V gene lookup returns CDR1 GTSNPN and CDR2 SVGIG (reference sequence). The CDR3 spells CAWKEGRELNTEAFF. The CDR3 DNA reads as TGTGCCTGGAAGGAGGGGAGGGAATTGAACACTGAAGCTTTCTTT.